What follows is one T cell receptor (beta chain) and its context. Antigen unknown. The data were obtained in a study of cytomegalovirus exposure and HLA in healthy donors. Study findings and constraints: It was reportedly the case that the classifier diagnosed cytomegalovirus status with high specificity and sensitivity. Within the 100 to 150 validation repertoires, first-cohort TCR clusters tended to co-occur, according to a later analysis. Overall, 164 TCR beta chains were annotated as cytomegalovirus-associated. There were some public TCRs occurring in many donors, but most TCR sequences were rare.

The assay was immunoSEQ multiplex PCR, and TCRdb's table has in-frame clones only and misses some. The sample contains 100,000 to 150,000 clones, about 90% of which appear only once. Sample: PBMCs. The clonotype comes from a woman aged 18-29 years in good health and CMV-seronegative.

CDR3 loop: CASSFWGVRQPQHF. CDR3 in DNA: TGTGCCAGCAGCTTTTGGGGGGTTCGTCAGCCCCAGCATTTT. The rearrangement joins TRBV5-6 to TRBJ1-5; possible D gene TRBD1, 5 bases. The CDR3 spans 14 residues. The germline gives CDR1 SGHDT, CDR2 YYEEEE. Trimming removed 2 bases from V and 6 bases from J, with 12 bases in between.